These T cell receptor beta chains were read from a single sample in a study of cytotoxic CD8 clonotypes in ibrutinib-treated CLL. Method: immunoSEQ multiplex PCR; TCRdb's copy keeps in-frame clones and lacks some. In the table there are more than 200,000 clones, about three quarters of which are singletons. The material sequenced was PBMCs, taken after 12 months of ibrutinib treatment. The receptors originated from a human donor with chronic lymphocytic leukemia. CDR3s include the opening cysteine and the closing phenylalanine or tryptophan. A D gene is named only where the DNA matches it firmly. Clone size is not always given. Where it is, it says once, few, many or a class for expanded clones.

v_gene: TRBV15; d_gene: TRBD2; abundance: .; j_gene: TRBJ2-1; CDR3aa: CATSREYMTSERYNEQFF; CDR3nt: TGTGCCACCAGCAGAGAATACATGACTAGCGAGCGATACAATGAGCAGTTCTTC
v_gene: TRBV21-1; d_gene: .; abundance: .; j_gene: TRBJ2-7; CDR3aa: CASRRRQLTGTSSYEQYF; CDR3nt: TGTGCCAGCAGACGGAGACAGCTGACAGGGACCTCATCCTACGAGCAGTACTTC
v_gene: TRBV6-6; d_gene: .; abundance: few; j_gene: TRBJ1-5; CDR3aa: CASRPGTYSNQPQHF; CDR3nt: TGTGCCAGCAGGCCAGGGACTTATAGCAATCAGCCCCAGCATTTT
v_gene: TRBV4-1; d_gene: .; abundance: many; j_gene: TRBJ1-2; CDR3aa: CASSHPRSGGYTF; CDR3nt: TGCGCCAGCAGCCACCCTCGAAGTGGGGGCTACACCTTC
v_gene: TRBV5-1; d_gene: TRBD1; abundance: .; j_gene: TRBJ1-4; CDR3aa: CASSLQGAGALAEKLFF; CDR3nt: TGCGCCAGCAGCTTGCAGGGGGCAGGGGCGTTGGCCGAAAAACTGTTTTTT
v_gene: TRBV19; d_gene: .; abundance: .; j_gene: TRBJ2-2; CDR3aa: CASTLWSASAGELFF; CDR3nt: TGTGCCAGTACCCTATGGAGTGCTAGCGCCGGGGAGCTGTTTTTT
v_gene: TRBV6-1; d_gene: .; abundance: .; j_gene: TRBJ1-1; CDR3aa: CASSDAGVGNTEAFF; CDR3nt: TGTGCCAGCAGTGACGCGGGGGTTGGGAACACTGAAGCTTTCTTT
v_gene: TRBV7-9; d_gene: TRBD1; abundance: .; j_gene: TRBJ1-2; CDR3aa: CASSELGQPASYGYTF; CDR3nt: TGTGCCAGCAGCGAATTGGGACAGCCTGCCTCCTATGGCTACACCTTC
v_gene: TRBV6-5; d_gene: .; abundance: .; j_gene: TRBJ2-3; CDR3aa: CASSYSWDPDTQYF; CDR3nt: TGTGCCAGCAGTTACTCATGGGACCCAGATACGCAGTATTTT
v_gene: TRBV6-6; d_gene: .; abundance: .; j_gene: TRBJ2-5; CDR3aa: CASGRQETQYF; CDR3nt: TGTGCCAGCGGACGGCAAGAGACCCAGTACTTC
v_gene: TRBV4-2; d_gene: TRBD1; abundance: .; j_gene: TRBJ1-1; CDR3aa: CASSQDLNRGQTFGAFF; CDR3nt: TGTGCCAGCAGCCAAGATTTGAACAGGGGGCAGACATTTGGAGCTTTCTTT
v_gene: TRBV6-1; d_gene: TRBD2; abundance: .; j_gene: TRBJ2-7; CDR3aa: CASSPPERGSYEQYF; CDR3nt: TGTGCCAGCAGTCCTCCCGAGCGGGGCTCCTACGAGCAGTACTTC
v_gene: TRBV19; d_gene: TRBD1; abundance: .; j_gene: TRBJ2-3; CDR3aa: CASRIGTGILDTQYF; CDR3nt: TGTGCCAGCCGGATCGGGACAGGGATATTAGATACGCAGTATTTT
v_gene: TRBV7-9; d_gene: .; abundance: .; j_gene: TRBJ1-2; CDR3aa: CASSPPGTQWSGGYTF; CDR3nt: TGTGCCAGCAGCCCACCCGGGACACAGTGGAGCGGGGGCTACACCTTC
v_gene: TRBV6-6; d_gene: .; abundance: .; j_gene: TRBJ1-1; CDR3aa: CASSYEGRAEAFF; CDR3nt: TGTGCCAGCAGTTACGAGGGAAGGGCTGAAGCTTTCTTT
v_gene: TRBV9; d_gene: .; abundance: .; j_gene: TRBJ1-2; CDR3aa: CASSFNSGAFYGYTF; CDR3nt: TGTGCCAGCAGCTTCAACTCCGGGGCCTTCTATGGCTACACCTTC
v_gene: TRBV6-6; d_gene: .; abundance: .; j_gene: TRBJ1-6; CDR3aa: CASSLTSGVSPLHF; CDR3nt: TGTGCCAGCAGTCTAACCTCAGGGGTCTCACCCCTCCACTTT
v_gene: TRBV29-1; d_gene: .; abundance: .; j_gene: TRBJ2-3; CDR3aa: CSVGIPGQMDTQYF; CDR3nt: TGCAGCGTTGGAATCCCCGGGCAGATGGATACGCAGTATTTT
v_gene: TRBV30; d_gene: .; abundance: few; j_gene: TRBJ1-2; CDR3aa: CAWSVLQGYTF; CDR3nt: TGTGCCTGGAGTGTATTGCAAGGCTACACCTTC
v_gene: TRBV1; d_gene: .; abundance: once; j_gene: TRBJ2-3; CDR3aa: CTSSFGQNNTDTQYF; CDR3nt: TGCACCAGCAGTTTTGGGCAGAACAACACAGATACGCAGTATTTT
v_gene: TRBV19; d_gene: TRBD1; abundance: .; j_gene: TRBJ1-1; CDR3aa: CASTSTGLNTEAFF; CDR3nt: TGTGCCAGTACCTCGACAGGGTTGAACACTGAAGCTTTCTTT
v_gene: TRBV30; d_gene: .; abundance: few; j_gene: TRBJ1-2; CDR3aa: CAWSHRVGGYTF; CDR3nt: TGTGCCTGGAGTCACAGGGTGGGTGGCTACACCTTC
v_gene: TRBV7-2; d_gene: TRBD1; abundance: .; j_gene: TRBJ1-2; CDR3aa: CASSLALQGVGNGYTF; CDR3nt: TGTGCCAGCAGCTTAGCGCTTCAGGGGGTAGGGAATGGCTACACCTTC
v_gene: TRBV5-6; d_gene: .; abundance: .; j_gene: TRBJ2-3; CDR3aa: CASSLAGGTDTQYF; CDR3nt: TGTGCCAGCAGCTTGGCAGGGGGCACAGATACGCAGTATTTT
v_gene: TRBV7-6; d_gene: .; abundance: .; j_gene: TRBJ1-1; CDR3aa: CASSLGGAAYTEAFF; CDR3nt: TGTGCCAGCAGCTTAGGCGGGGCAGCCTACACTGAAGCTTTCTTT
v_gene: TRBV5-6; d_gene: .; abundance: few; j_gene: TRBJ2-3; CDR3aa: CASSRARADTQYF; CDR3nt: TGTGCCAGCAGCCGCGCTCGGGCAGATACGCAGTATTTT
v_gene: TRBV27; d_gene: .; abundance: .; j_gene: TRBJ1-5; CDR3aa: CASSFNGWQPQHF; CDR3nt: TGTGCCAGCAGTTTTAATGGTTGGCAGCCCCAGCATTTT
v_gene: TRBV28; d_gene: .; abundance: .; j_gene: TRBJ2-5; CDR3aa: CASRAPGSTGAETQYF; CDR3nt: TGTGCCAGCAGGGCGCCAGGGTCCACGGGGGCGGAGACCCAGTACTTC